This is a list of T cell receptor beta chains from one sample in a study of T cell repertoires in cytomegalovirus infection. One entry per CDR3 protein results from TCRdb running MiXCR on the reads. The sample has 200,000 to 250,000 distinct CDR3 sequences, 12% seen once. The sample was PBMCs. These TCRs come from a human donor in good health (CMV status not recorded). Some clones in this sample may be carry-over from other donors' samples. CDR3s include the opening cysteine and the closing phenylalanine or tryptophan. A D gene is named only where the DNA matches it firmly. Clone size is not always given. Where it is, it says once, few, many or a class for expanded clones.

V	size	J	D	DNA	CDR3
TRBV3-1	few	TRBJ2-2	-	TGTGCCAGCAGCCCCGGCTGGGGGACCGGGGAGCTGTTTTTT	CASSPGWGTGELFF
TRBV7-9	many	TRBJ2-1	TRBD2	TGTGCCAGCAACTTAGGACTAGCGACATACAATGAGCAGTTCTTC	CASNLGLATYNEQFF
TRBV9	-	TRBJ2-7	TRBD1	TGTGCCAGCAGCGTAGTCCCCACAGGGGGTATGGAGCAGTACTTC	CASSVVPTGGMEQYF
TRBV20-1	-	TRBJ2-5	TRBD2	TGCAGTGGTTCCCCGACGAACCTGGAATGGGGACTAGCGGGGGGGCAAGAGACCCAGTACTTC	CSGSPTNLEWGLAGGQETQYF
TRBV27	-	TRBJ1-2	TRBD1	TGTGCCAGCAGCATGGACAGGGGGAGCTATGGCTACACCTTC	CASSMDRGSYGYTF
TRBV7-6	many	TRBJ1-1	-	TGTGCCAGCACCTTTGGGGAGAGGGGTGAAGCTTTCTTT	CASTFGERGEAFF
TRBV5-6	few	TRBJ1-2	-	TGTGCCAGCAGCTTGGGACAGTCGGGTGGCTACACCTTC	CASSLGQSGGYTF
TRBV6-2/TRBV6-3	-	TRBJ1-1	-	TGTGCCCGCAGTTACTCAAGGAACACTGAAGCTTTCTTT	CARSYSRNTEAFF
TRBV5-6	many	TRBJ1-5	-	TGTGCCAGCAGCAGCACAGGGAGGCGTCAGCCCCAGCATTTT	CASSSTGRRQPQHF
TRBV12-3/TRBV12-4	few	TRBJ2-6	-	TGTGCCAGCAGCCCTGGCCCTATTGGGGCCAACGTCCTGACTTTC	CASSPGPIGANVLTF
TRBV7-9	many	TRBJ1-2	TRBD1	TGTGCCAGCAGCAAACAACTGGACAGGGGTCATGGCTACACCTTC	CASSKQLDRGHGYTF
TRBV20-1	-	TRBJ1-5	-	TGCAGTGCGGCGGGAAATCAGCCCCAGCATTTT	CSAAGNQPQHF
TRBV12-3/TRBV12-4	many	TRBJ2-7	-	TGTGCCAGCAGTCCATCTACTAGCTCTTACTCCTACGAGCAGTACTTC	CASSPSTSSYSYEQYF
TRBV7-2	many	TRBJ1-1	TRBD1	TGTGCCAGCAGCTTTGGACAGCCAGGGGGATTTGAAGCTTTCTTT	CASSFGQPGGFEAFF
TRBV18	once	TRBJ1-1	-	TGTGCCAGCTCAGGGAGAATGAGACAGAACACTGAAGCTTTCTTT	CASSGRMRQNTEAFF
TRBV7-3	-	TRBJ2-7	TRBD1	TGTGCCAGCAGCCCTTACACAGGGGCCCTCGCCGAGCAGTACTTC	CASSPYTGALAEQYF
TRBV12-3/TRBV12-4	many	TRBJ1-5	-	TGTGCCAGCACATACGGGGGGGGAAGGAATCAGCCCCAGCATTTT	CASTYGGGRNQPQHF
TRBV3-1	-	TRBJ2-3	-	TGTGCCAGCAGCCAAGGAATGCAGGGTTCAGATACGCAGTATTTT	CASSQGMQGSDTQYF
TRBV29-1	few	TRBJ2-2	-	TGCAGCGTTGAAGACTACAGGGACAACACCGGGGAGCTGTTTTTT	CSVEDYRDNTGELFF
TRBV6-6	-	TRBJ2-7	-	TGTGCCAGCAGTTACTCCTCTAGCGACGGTTTCGAGCAGTACTTC	CASSYSSSDGFEQYF
TRBV27	few	TRBJ1-1	TRBD1	TGTGCCAGCAGTTTGCAGGGGGCGCGAGCTTTCTTT	CASSLQGARAFF
TRBV28	-	TRBJ2-7	TRBD1	TGTGCCAGCAGTCCCCCGGGACAGTCCCCGACCTACGAGCAGTACTTC	CASSPPGQSPTYEQYF
TRBV7-6	many	TRBJ2-7	TRBD2	TGTGCCAGCAGCCCCTTCGGGCGGGGGGGCCGGGGAGAGCAGTACTTC	CASSPFGRGGRGEQYF
TRBV11-3	many	TRBJ1-1	TRBD1	TGTGCCAGCAGCGCGGACAGGGAGGAAGCTGAAGCTTTCTTT	CASSADREEAEAFF
TRBV10-3	once	TRBJ2-3	TRBD1	TGTGCCATCAGTGGGCCAGACAGGGGCACAGATACGCAGTATTTT	CAISGPDRGTDTQYF
TRBV18	-	TRBJ1-4	TRBD1	TGTGCCAGCTCGTGGGGACAGGGTTCGGATGAAAAACTGTTTTTT	CASSWGQGSDEKLFF
TRBV2	few	TRBJ2-3	TRBD1	TGTGCCAGCAGTATCGACAGGGGAAGCACAGATACGCAGTATTTT	CASSIDRGSTDTQYF
TRBV29-1	many	TRBJ2-2	-	TGCAGCGTCGGACCGACTAGTACCGGGGAGCTGTTTTTT	CSVGPTSTGELFF
TRBV10-3	-	TRBJ2-5	-	TGTGCCATCAGTGATGTGGGAGGAGTCCAAGAGACCCAGTACTTC	CAISDVGGVQETQYF
TRBV6-6	many	TRBJ1-3	-	TGTGCCAGCAGCAATAAGAGGGCTGGAAACACCATATATTTT	CASSNKRAGNTIYF
TRBV2	few	TRBJ2-3	-	TGTGCCAGCAGGCTTCTAACAGCGCCCGCTGGCACAGATACGCAGTATTTT	CASRLLTAPAGTDTQYF
TRBV29-1	few	TRBJ2-2	-	TGCAGCGCCGCCCGAAAGCCGAACACCGGGGAGCTGTTTTTT	CSAARKPNTGELFF
TRBV6-1	many	TRBJ1-2	TRBD1	TGTGCCAGCAGTGAAGCGTCCAGGGGGATTAGTGGCTACACCTTC	CASSEASRGISGYTF
TRBV7-7	many	TRBJ2-1	TRBD1	TGTGCCAGCAGCTTCAGGGGGTTGGATGAGCAGTTCTTC	CASSFRGLDEQFF
TRBV7-3	many	TRBJ2-6	-	TGTGCCAGCAGCCTGAGCTCTGGGGCCAACGTCCTGACTTTC	CASSLSSGANVLTF
TRBV7-2	-	TRBJ2-3	-	TGTGCCAGCAGCTCATGGCCCACGGGAGAAGGCACAGATACGCAGTATTTT	CASSSWPTGEGTDTQYF
TRBV6-5	-	TRBJ2-3	TRBD2	TGTGCCAGGGGCGCGCAGCGGGGGGGCACAGATACGCAGTATTTT	CARGAQRGGTDTQYF
TRBV19	many	TRBJ2-2	-	TGTGCCAGTAGTATCGGTCTTTCCGGGGAGCTGTTTTTT	CASSIGLSGELFF
TRBV7-6	many	TRBJ1-5	-	TGTGCCAGCAGCTTAGACCAGGGTAGCAATCAGCCCCAGCATTTT	CASSLDQGSNQPQHF
TRBV6-1	many	TRBJ1-4	-	TGTGCCAGCAGTGAGAGGGCAAATAAAGAAAAACTGTTTTTT	CASSERANKEKLFF
TRBV6-5	-	TRBJ2-3	TRBD2	TGTGCCAGCAAGCTACTAGCGAGGGCAGATACGCAGTATTTT	CASKLLARADTQYF
TRBV7-2	many	TRBJ1-1	-	TGTGCCAGCAGCTTAGGGGCAGGGGTGACCACTGAAGCTTTCTTT	CASSLGAGVTTEAFF
TRBV20-1	-	TRBJ1-4	-	TGCAGTGCTAGAGATCAGGAGGGGGGTAATGAAAAACTGTTTTTT	CSARDQEGGNEKLFF
TRBV7-2	many	TRBJ2-3	TRBD2	TGTGCCAGCAGCTCCCAGCGGGAGGTCACAGATACGCAGTATTTT	CASSSQREVTDTQYF
TRBV28	many	TRBJ2-7	TRBD2	TGTGCCAGCATGCCGGGAGCGGGGGCCTACGAGCAGTACTTC	CASMPGAGAYEQYF
TRBV7-2	few	TRBJ2-7	-	TGTGCCAGCAGACCTACAGGGGGGGGCGAGCAGTACTTC	CASRPTGGGEQYF
TRBV19	many	TRBJ2-1	TRBD2	TGTGCCAGTAGTGGAACCGGGACTACCATAGGGATTAATGAGCAGTTCTTC	CASSGTGTTIGINEQFF
TRBV23-1	few	TRBJ2-5	-	TGCGCCAGCAGTCAATCTGCGGGACCAGAGACCCAGTACTTC	CASSQSAGPETQYF
TRBV7-2	many	TRBJ2-3	TRBD2	TGTGCCAGCAGCCGCCAAGCGGGAGGGGCAGATACGCAGTATTTT	CASSRQAGGADTQYF
TRBV19	few	TRBJ2-5	-	TGTGCCAGTAGTGCAGGGGAGGTAGAGACCCAGTACTTC	CASSAGEVETQYF
TRBV6-5	many	TRBJ2-7	TRBD2	TGTGCCAGCAGTTACGGTGGCGGGAGTACATCCTACGAGCAGTACTTC	CASSYGGGSTSYEQYF
TRBV4-2	-	TRBJ2-1	-	TGTGCCAGCAGCCAAGACCTACTGACTAGAACGCACGAGCAGTTCTTC	CASSQDLLTRTHEQFF
TRBV5-1	few	TRBJ2-3	-	TGCGCCAGTCACCGCGGCACAGATACGCAGTATTTT	CASHRGTDTQYF
TRBV12-3/TRBV12-4	many	TRBJ1-2	-	TGTGCCAGCAGTTTGGGGTATGGCTACACCTTC	CASSLGYGYTF
TRBV4-2	few	TRBJ1-5	-	TGTGCCAGCGGTCAGGGAGATCAGCCCCAGCATTTT	CASGQGDQPQHF
TRBV18	few	TRBJ1-1	-	TGTGCCAGCTCACCCTTATTGGGCACTGAAGCTTTCTTT	CASSPLLGTEAFF
TRBV28	few	TRBJ2-7	TRBD2	TGTGCCAGCAGGCTCAGTAGCGGGAGCTACGAGCAGTACTTC	CASRLSSGSYEQYF
TRBV10-3	-	TRBJ1-5	-	TGTGCCATCAGTGAGTCGACTCAAACCCAGCCCCAGCATTTT	CAISESTQTQPQHF
TRBV7-8	many	TRBJ1-6	-	TGTGCCAGCAGCGCCACCGGGACAATCAATTCACCCCTCCACTTT	CASSATGTINSPLHF